This TCR beta chain was obtained from a study of T cell responses to AZD1222 COVID-19 vaccine. Study overall: Both about-4-week and about-12-week second-dose recipients were combined.

The CDR3 is 13 residues long. V shed 5 bases and J shed 8 bases, with 14 bases lying between them. Per germline, CDR1 SGHTA and CDR2 FQGTGA. On this clone itself: The target antigen is unknown.

Study results and limitations: Seropositivity was recorded at baseline in only a handful of AZD1222 recipients. Vaccination with two AZD1222 doses was followed by a rise in Spike-specific TCR breadth and depth. CD4 TCRs covered the whole spike, strongest at regions 160-218 and 743-854.

Method: immunoSEQ multiplex PCR; TCRdb's copy keeps in-frame clones and lacks some. The repertoire holds 120,000 or so clones, more than 75% seen once, with roughly a tenth in the top ten. Sequenced here: peripheral blood, sampled on day 0 of AZD1222 vaccination. This chain connects TRBV7-3 to TRBJ2-3; D is possibly TRBD1 (6 bases). The sequence derives from an adult in good health. The CDR3 spells CASSASRGATQYF. The CDR3 nucleotides read TGTGCCAGCAGCGCCTCCAGGGGTGCTACGCAGTATTTT.